One and the same sample provided the 29 T cell receptor beta chains below, sequenced in a study of blood T cell repertoires in COVID-19. The assay was immunoSEQ multiplex PCR, and TCRdb's table has in-frame clones only and misses some. The sample holds a few hundred thousand clones, around 89% seen once. Sequenced: PBMCs or T cells enriched from blood (not recorded which). The origin of the receptors is a woman under 30 who had recovered from COVID-19.

The chain has TRBV9 and TRBJ2-1, with 7 bases aligning to TRBD1. Trimming cost V 3 bases and J 0 bases; bases outside gene matches: 0. From germline, CDR1 is SGDLS and CDR2 YYNGEE. This CDR3 is built from 14 residues. The CDR3 sequence: CASSGQGSYNEQFF. Here the CDR3 DNA reads TGTGCCAGCAGCGGACAGGGCTCCTACAATGAGCAGTTCTTC. Filled out from reference TRBV9 and TRBJ2-1, the complete variable domain reads DSGVTQTPKHLITATGQRVTLRCSPRSGDLSVYWYQQSLDQGLQFLIQYYNGEERAKGNILERFSAQQFPDLHSELNLSSLELGDSALYFCASSGQGSYNEQFFGPGTRLTVL.

The chain couples TRBV30 to TRBJ1-6, with a tentative D call TRBD1 (5 bases). The CDR3 extends over 15 amino acids. V was trimmed by 8 bases and J by 0 bases, leaving 14 bases between them. The V gene's germline CDR1 is GTSNPN and CDR2 SVGIG (reference sequence). CDR3 in DNA: TGTGCCGCCTACAGGACGCTCTCCTATAATTCACCCCTCCACTTT. Residues: CAAYRTLSYNSPLHF.

This clone was seen a handful of times. This chain links TRBV28 with TRBJ1-5, with TRBD1 matching over 7 bases. CDR1 is MDHEN, CDR2 SYDVKM, per germline. The CDR3 sequence is 15 residues long. After removal of 0 bases from V and 6 bases from J, the junction contained 5 bases not matched to a gene. The CDR3 sequence is CASSLWRSGGQPQHF. Here the CDR3 DNA reads TGTGCCAGCAGTTTATGGAGGTCAGGGGGTCAGCCCCAGCATTTT.

J is TRBJ2-3 and V is TRBV5-1; 11 bases agree with TRBD2. Unmatched junction bases numbered 6, after V lost 4 bases and J lost 2 bases. CDR3 size: 16 residues. Germline CDR1 is SGHRS and CDR2 is YFSETQ. DNA of the CDR3: TGCGCCAGCAGCCTTCTAGCGGGGGGCCTCACAGATACGCAGTATTTT. The encoded protein is CASSLLAGGLTDTQYF.

This chain links TRBV2 with TRBJ1-1; D is perhaps TRBD1 (5 bases). V was trimmed by 3 bases and J by 0 bases, leaving 11 bases between them. The germline V gene has CDR1 SNHLY and CDR2 FYNNEI. The CDR3 consists of 15 residues. CDR3 protein: CASSEVGELNTEAFF. Here the CDR3 DNA reads TGTGCCAGCAGTGAGGTAGGGGAATTGAACACTGAAGCTTTCTTT.

V is TRBV30 and J is TRBJ1-2, with 7 positions matching TRBD1. V trimming: 6 bases; J trimming: 4 bases; junction bases outside the gene matches: 11. The CDR3 covers 14 residues. Germline CDR1 and CDR2: GTSNPN and SVGIG (reference sequence). The CDR3 is CACSLTGTAYGYTF. The CDR3 DNA sequence: TGTGCCTGTTCCCTAACCGGGACAGCCTATGGCTACACCTTC.

The table lists this clone with a count of one. This chain links TRBV9 with TRBJ2-1, with TRBD2 matching over 13 bases. V trimming: 3 bases; J trimming: 4 bases; junction bases outside the gene matches: 4. The germline V gene encodes CDR1 SGDLS and CDR2 YYNGEE. The CDR3 sequence is 16 residues long. The CDR3 reads CASSGGTSGTYNEQFF. The CDR3 nucleotides read TGTGCCAGCAGCGGAGGGACTAGCGGGACTTACAATGAGCAGTTCTTC.

The chain links TRBV6-5 to TRBJ1-1, with 10 bases lining up with TRBD1. Unmatched junction bases numbered 5, after V lost 6 bases and J lost 7 bases. Per germline, CDR1 MNHEY and CDR2 SVGAGI. There are 13 residues in the CDR3. In DNA form, the CDR3 reads TGTGCCAGCAGGGAGACAGGGGGCGGTGAAGCTTTCTTT. Protein product: CASRETGGGEAFF.

J is TRBJ1-5 and V is TRBV25-1; 7 bases map to TRBD1. The CDR3 is 13 residues long. Per the germline V gene, CDR1 is MGHDK and CDR2 is SYGVNS. The V and J ends lost 7 bases and 6 bases, in that order; junction bases with no gene match: 6. This chain's CDR3 is CASTRGHGQPQHF. The CDR3 bases are TGTGCCAGCACAAGGGGGCACGGTCAGCCCCAGCATTTT.

This chain links TRBV13 with TRBJ2-2; 8 bases match TRBD2. The CDR3 totals 15 residues. Germline-derived CDR1 and CDR2 are PRHDT and FYEKMQ (reference sequence). J was trimmed by 2 bases and V by 7 bases; bases with no gene match: 6. This CDR3 is CASTRGGDNTGELFF. DNA for the CDR3: TGTGCCAGCACTCGGGGGGGTGATAACACCGGGGAGCTGTTTTTT.

The J gene is TRBJ1-2, the V gene TRBV7-2; 10 positions match TRBD1. Germline assignment: CDR1 SGHTA and CDR2 FQGNSA. V shed 8 bases and J 2 bases; nucleotides not matched to a gene: 2. The CDR3 has 13 amino acids. Here the CDR3 reads CASQDRGNYGYTF. Written as DNA, the CDR3 is TGTGCCAGCCAGGACAGGGGGAACTATGGCTACACCTTC.

The chain joins TRBV4-1 to TRBJ1-6; D is possibly TRBD1 (5 bases). Germline CDR1 is MGHRA and CDR2 is YSYEKL. V shed 3 bases and J shed 0 bases, with 18 bases lying between them. CDR3 length equals 19 residues. CDR3 in DNA: TGCGCCAGCAGCCAGACACCGGGACTCTCTAGCTCCTATAATTCACCCCTCCACTTT. This codes for CASSQTPGLSSSYNSPLHF.

The sample holds a few counts of this clone. Other nucleotide sequences from this sample produce the same CDR3. V is TRBV18 and J is TRBJ1-1; a possible D gene is TRBD1 (6 bases). Trimming cost V 3 bases and J 5 bases, with 13 bases left between them. CDR3 length: 14 amino acids. Germline CDR1 KGHSH, CDR2 LQKENI. In DNA form, the CDR3 reads TGTGCCAGCTCACCTTTGGGGGCTGGGACTGAAGCTTTCTTT. Translating it yields CASSPLGAGTEAFF.

Here the CDR3 reads CASSLRSGGNNEQFF. Written as DNA, the CDR3 is TGTGCCAGCAGCTTAAGGAGCGGGGGAAACAATGAGCAGTTCTTC. The chain has TRBV11-3 and TRBJ2-1, with 8 bases identical to TRBD2. In germline, CDR1 is SGHNT, CDR2 YENEEA. V was clipped by 2 bases and J by 5 bases; unmatched bases: 5. This CDR3 spans 15 amino acids.

This chain joins TRBV30 and TRBJ2-7, with TRBD1 identical over 9 bases. Trimming cost V 4 bases and J 4 bases; bases outside gene matches: 5. This CDR3 has 13 residues. The germline gives CDR1 GTSNPN, CDR2 SVGIG (reference sequence). The CDR3 region is CAWMGQGPYEQYF. CDR3 nucleotides: TGTGCCTGGATGGGACAGGGTCCTTACGAGCAGTACTTC.

In its sample, this clone was seen a few times. The chain combines TRBV23-1 with TRBJ1-4; TRBD1 might be the D (6 bases). TRBV23-1 qualifies as an ORF whose function is uncertain. The ends were cut back, 2 bases at V and 3 bases at J, with 13 bases in the middle. The CDR3 runs 16 residues. CDR3: CASSQRRTAANEKLFF. DNA for the CDR3: TGCGCCAGCAGTCAACGCAGGACAGCGGCTAATGAAAAACTGTTTTTT.

J is TRBJ1-2 and V is TRBV7-9, with 9 bases lining up with TRBD1. Germline trimming cut 0 bases from V and 8 bases from J; bases unmatched to any gene: 4. The CDR3 sequence is 14 residues long. Germline lookup yields CDR1 SEHNR and CDR2 FQNEAQ (reference sequence). The CDR3 DNA is TGTGCCAGCAGCTTAGCGGGACAGGGTGGCGGCTACACCTTC. Its protein product is CASSLAGQGGGYTF. The full variable domain, its missing parts supplied by reference TRBV7-9 and TRBJ1-2, is DTGVSQNPRHKITKRGQNVTFRCDPISEHNRLYWYRQTLGQGPEFLTYFQNEAQLEKSRLLSDRFSAERPKGSFSTLEIQRTEQGDSAMYLCASSLAGQGGGYTFGSGTRLTVV.

V usage is TRBV18 and J usage is TRBJ1-6; 7 bases agree with TRBD1. This CDR3 spans 14 amino acids. Trimming removed 5 bases from V and 8 bases from J; junction bases left unmatched: 6. Germline values: CDR1 KGHSH, CDR2 LQKENI. CDR3 sequence: CASSSRDRDSPLHF. The CDR3 DNA is TGTGCCAGCTCATCACGGGACAGAGATTCACCCCTCCACTTT.

The V call is TRBV5-1, the J call TRBJ2-1; 9 bases are shared with TRBD2. Trimming at V came to 1 base and at J to 4 bases, leaving 12 bases not matched to a gene. CDR3 size: 18 residues. CDR1 SGHRS and CDR2 YFSETQ come from the germline V gene. The CDR3 protein is CASSLRAGGPPHYNEQFF. The CDR3 bases are TGCGCCAGCAGCTTGCGCGCGGGGGGGCCCCCTCATTACAATGAGCAGTTCTTC.

The V and J genes are TRBV6-5 and TRBJ1-1; D gene unclear. This CDR3 spans 14 amino acids. Trimming pared 9 bases from V and 1 base from J, leaving 15 bases between. Germline loops: CDR1 MNHEY, CDR2 SVGAGI. DNA for the CDR3: TGTGCCAGTAGTCTACCGGCGGAGAACACTGAAGCTTTCTTT. This gives the protein CASSLPAENTEAFF.

The count of this clone is one. J is TRBJ2-7 and V is TRBV6-5; a weak D match, TRBD2 (5 bases). Trimming removed 4 bases at V and 2 bases at J, with 12 bases between. In germline, CDR1 is MNHEY, CDR2 SVGAGI. There are 14 residues in the CDR3. This CDR3 reads CASSSASGAYEQYF. CDR3 in DNA: TGTGCCAGCAGTTCTGCTTCCGGGGCCTACGAGCAGTACTTC.

The chain recombines TRBV3-1 (or the pseudogene TRBV3-2) with TRBJ1-1; D is uncertain. CDR3 size: 13 residues. The germline CDR1 and CDR2 sequences are LGHDT and YNNKEL (reference sequence). V shed 0 bases and J shed 6 bases, with 8 bases lying between them. CDR3 DNA: TGTGCCAGCAGCCAAGATCACGGGGCTGAAGCTTTCTTT. Its translation: CASSQDHGAEAFF.

A single count supports this clone. The V and J genes are TRBV11-2 and TRBJ2-2; D possibly corresponds to TRBD1 (5 bases). Between the trimmed V and J ends, which lost 1 base and 6 bases, there was a span of 15 bases. The CDR3 is made up of 16 amino acids. The germline V gene has CDR1 SGHAT and CDR2 FQNNGV. The CDR3 sequence is CASSLVLRVSAGELFF. The CDR3 bases are TGTGCCAGCAGCTTAGTCCTCAGGGTGTCCGCCGGGGAGCTGTTTTTT.

The chain combines TRBV24-1 with TRBJ1-2; a weak D match, TRBD1 (5 bases). CDR1 and CDR2 from the germline V gene are KGHDR and SFDVKD. CDR3 length equals 14 residues. Trimming pared 4 bases from V and 7 bases from J, leaving 15 bases between. CDR3 loop: CATSDGTPEGGYTF. CDR3 nucleotide sequence: TGTGCCACCAGTGACGGGACCCCGGAGGGTGGCTACACCTTC.

The chain recombines TRBV13 with TRBJ2-7; D might be TRBD1 (6 bases). V was trimmed by 1 base and J by 7 bases, leaving 20 bases between them. Looked up from germline, CDR1 is PRHDT and CDR2 is FYEKMQ (reference sequence). The CDR3 totals 16 residues. The CDR3 DNA is TGTGCCAGCAGCTTAGCGGGCGGCAGGGGTGGGGGTGAGCAGTACTTC. Its protein is CASSLAGGRGGGEQYF.

The chain joins TRBV14 to TRBJ2-7, with D possibly being TRBD2 (5 bases). Germline CDR1 is SGHDN and CDR2 is FVKESK. V was trimmed by 4 bases and J by 0 bases, leaving 28 bases between them. The CDR3 runs 20 residues. DNA for the CDR3: TGTGCCAGCAGCCCATTAATTACGCCTAGCTATCTTCCTACCTCCTACGAGCAGTACTTC. This translates into CASSPLITPSYLPTSYEQYF.

The sample holds one count of this clone. The chain is built from TRBV5-6 and TRBJ1-2; D uncertain. Between the trimmed V and J ends, which lost 4 bases and 8 bases, there was a span of 12 bases. Germline V gene data show CDR1 as SGHDT and CDR2 as YYEEEE. The CDR3 has 12 residues. Written as DNA, the CDR3 is TGTGCCAGCAGCCCGTCGTATGAGGGCTACACCTTC. The encoded protein is CASSPSYEGYTF.

The chain couples TRBV6-5 to TRBJ1-5; 10 bases are a match to TRBD1. The CDR3 has 15 amino acids. V lost 4 bases, J lost 7 bases, and 7 bases stayed unmatched. CDR1 and CDR2 from the germline V gene are MNHEY and SVGAGI. CDR3 amino acids: CASSSSTGGGQPQHF. As DNA, the CDR3 is TGTGCCAGCAGTTCCTCGACAGGGGGCGGCCAGCCCCAGCATTTT.

This clone was seen a single time. The chain couples TRBV6-5 to TRBJ1-5; TRBD1 matches at 9 bases. The CDR3 has 13 amino acids. CDR1 and CDR2 from the germline V gene are MNHEY and SVGAGI. V gave up 8 bases and J gave up 4 bases; unmatched junction bases: 3. CDR3 coding DNA: TGTGCCAGCTGGGACAGGGCAAATCAGCCCCAGCATTTT. Protein product: CASWDRANQPQHF.